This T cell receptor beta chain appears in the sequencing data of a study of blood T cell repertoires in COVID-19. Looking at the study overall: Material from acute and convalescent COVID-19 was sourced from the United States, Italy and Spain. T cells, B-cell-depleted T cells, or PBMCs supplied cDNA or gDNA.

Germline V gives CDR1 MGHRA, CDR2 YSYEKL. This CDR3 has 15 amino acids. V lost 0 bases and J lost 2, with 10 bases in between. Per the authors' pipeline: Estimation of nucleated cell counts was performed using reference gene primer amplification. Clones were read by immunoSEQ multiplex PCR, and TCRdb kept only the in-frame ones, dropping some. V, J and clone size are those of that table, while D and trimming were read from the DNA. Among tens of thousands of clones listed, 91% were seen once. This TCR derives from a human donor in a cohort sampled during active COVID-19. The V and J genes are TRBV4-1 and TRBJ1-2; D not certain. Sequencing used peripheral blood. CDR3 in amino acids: CASSQDQALNYGYTF. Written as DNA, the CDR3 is TGCGCCAGCAGCCAAGATCAGGCCCTGAACTATGGCTACACCTTC.